Following are 14 T cell receptor beta chains from one sample sequenced in a study of vaccination effects on CD4 cells after COVID-19. Pools of viral peptides were used by the ViraFEST assay to expand antigen-specific CD4+ T cells ahead of sequencing. Culture lasted about nine days before CD4+ T cell isolation. Either the mRNA-1273 or the BNT162b2 vaccine was given to participants as two doses. Data came from immunoSEQ multiplex PCR; TCRdb stores just in-frame clones and leaves some out. The data contain under 35,000 clones, over 65% of them singletons. Antigens for these TCRs are unknown. This material consisted of CD4+ T cells from PBMCs cultured with HCoV-NL63 spike peptides, taken after COVID-19 vaccination. Every receptor here comes from a human donor who received a COVID-19 vaccine.

V is TRBV5-1 and J is TRBJ2-6, with a weak D call TRBD2 (5 bases). The CDR3 runs to 15 residues. Per germline, CDR1 SGHRS and CDR2 YFSETQ. Deletions cut 3 bases from V and 0 bases from J, with 7 bases between. The CDR3 region is CASSSGSSGANVLTF. Written as DNA, the CDR3 is TGCGCCAGCAGCTCGGGGTCCTCTGGGGCCAACGTCCTGACTTTC.

This chain connects TRBV21-1 to TRBJ2-2; TRBD1, as called in the table, went unchecked against the DNA. TRBV21-1 is deemed a pseudogene. The CDR3 length is 17 residues. As DNA, the CDR3 is TGTGCCAGCACCTATCGCCAGGGGGCCGCGAACACCGGGGAGCTGTTTTTT. It yields the protein CASTYRQGAANTGELFF.

This clone was seen only a few times. The chain employs TRBV7-9 and TRBJ2-3; no firm D call. The CDR3 extends over 15 amino acids. Trimming cost V 5 bases and J 0 bases, with 12 bases left between them. The germline CDR1 and CDR2 sequences are SEHNR and FQNEAQ (reference sequence). DNA of the CDR3: TGTGCCAGCAGCCGCACGGAGTCTAGCACAGATACGCAGTATTTT. Translation gives CASSRTESSTDTQYF.

The CDR3 loop reads CASSSRGASTDTQYF. The CDR3 region has the DNA TGTGCCAGCAGCTCCCGGGGGGCCTCCACAGATACGCAGTATTTT. The V call is TRBV5-8, the J call TRBJ2-3; possibly TRBD2 for D (7 bases). Germline lookup yields CDR1 SGHTS and CDR2 YDEGEE. Trimming took 3 bases from V and 2 from J, leaving 13 bases between them. The CDR3 is made up of 15 amino acids. Using reference TRBV5-8 and TRBJ2-3 for the parts outside the CDR3, the full variable domain is EAGVTQSPTHLIKTRGQQATLRCSPISGHTSVYWYQQALGLGLQFLLWYDEGEERNRGNFPPRFSGRQFPNYSSELNVNALELEDSALYLCASSSRGASTDTQYFGPGTRLTVL.

V is TRBV24-1 and J is TRBJ1-4, with 8 positions matching TRBD1. Germline trimming cut 8 bases from V and 3 bases from J; bases unmatched to any gene: 13. This CDR3 spans 17 amino acids. The V gene's germline CDR1 is KGHDR and CDR2 SFDVKD. CDR3 sequence reads: CATKSSAWTGPNEKLFF. Here the CDR3 DNA reads TGTGCCACCAAAAGTTCGGCTTGGACAGGGCCTAATGAAAAACTGTTTTTT.

The chain is built from TRBV5-1 and TRBJ2-1; D ambiguous. Between the trimmed V and J ends, which lost 4 bases and 6 bases, there was a span of 14 bases. The CDR3 runs to 14 residues. Germline CDR1 is SGHRS and CDR2 is YFSETQ. The CDR3 region is CASSKTLWTNEQFF. The CDR3, as DNA: TGCGCCAGCAGCAAGACTCTATGGACCAATGAGCAGTTCTTC.

This clone has only one observation. This sequence joins TRBV14 and TRBJ2-3; 9 bases are shared with TRBD2. J was trimmed by 1 base and V by 1 base; bases with no gene match: 3. The CDR3 loop spans 16 amino acids. Germline V lookup: CDR1 SGHDN, CDR2 FVKESK. The CDR3 DNA reads as TGTGCCAGCAGCCAAGCGGGGACTAGCCGCACAGATACGCAGTATTTT. Translating gives CASSQAGTSRTDTQYF.

The chain couples TRBV9 to TRBJ2-2, with a tentative D call TRBD2 (5 bases). Between the trimmed V and J ends, which lost 1 base and 0 bases, there was a span of 7 bases. CDR3 length: 15 residues. The germline CDR1 and CDR2 sequences are SGDLS and YYNGEE. The CDR3 region has the DNA TGTGCCAGCAGCGTACGGGAAGCGAACACCGGGGAGCTGTTTTTT. This encodes CASSVREANTGELFF.

This clone was counted a few times. This chain uses TRBV2 with TRBJ2-3; 9 bases map to TRBD2. The CDR3 spans 16 residues. The V segment lost 7 bases and the J segment 3 bases; nucleotides outside the gene matches: 11. Germline values: CDR1 SNHLY, CDR2 FYNNEI. The CDR3 is CASTELAGDGTDTQYF. CDR3 DNA sequence: TGTGCCAGCACTGAGTTAGCGGGAGACGGGACAGATACGCAGTATTTT.

J is TRBJ1-4 and V is TRBV2; D uncertain. The CDR3 is made up of 14 amino acids. Germline assignment: CDR1 SNHLY and CDR2 FYNNEI. V shed 8 bases and J shed 3 bases, with 13 bases lying between them. The CDR3 is CASLVGVPNEKLFF. The CDR3 nucleotides read TGTGCCAGCCTCGTCGGGGTCCCTAATGAAAAACTGTTTTTT. The whole variable domain, filled in from reference TRBV2 and TRBJ1-4, reads EPEVTQTPSHQVTQMGQEVILRCVPISNHLYFYWYRQILGQKVEFLVSFYNNEISEKSEIFDDQFSVERPDGSNFTLKIRSTKLEDSAMYFCASLVGVPNEKLFFGSGTQLSVL.

The chain links TRBV15 to TRBJ1-5; D call uncertain. The germline gives CDR1 LNHNV, CDR2 YYDKDF (reference sequence). The CDR3 loop spans 15 amino acids. V was pared by 2 bases and J by 0 bases, with 8 bases between. CDR3 protein: CATSRFKDSNQPQHF. CDR3 bases: TGTGCCACCAGCAGATTCAAAGATAGCAATCAGCCCCAGCATTTT.

The V and J genes are TRBV19 and TRBJ1-4, with 7 bases matching TRBD1. V shed 6 bases, J shed 2 bases, and the junction held 3 bases outside the gene matches. The CDR3 is made up of 14 amino acids. Germline CDR1 LNHDA, CDR2 SQIVND (reference sequence). CDR3 DNA: TGTGCCAGTAGCAAAGGGGGCACTAATGAAAAACTGTTTTTT. It yields the protein CASSKGGTNEKLFF.

The CDR3 nucleotides read TGTGCCAGCAGCTCCATGGGGAATCAGCCCCAGCATTTT. Translation: CASSSMGNQPQHF. This rearrangement joins TRBV7-6 to TRBJ1-5; the D is unclear. With 4 bases removed from V and 4 bases from J, the gap between germline ends came to 8 bases. The CDR3 sequence is 13 residues long. In germline, CDR1 is SGHVS, CDR2 FNYEAQ.

The chain links TRBV27 to TRBJ1-1; maybe TRBD1 (5 bases). The CDR3 runs to 13 residues. V lost 4 bases to trimming and J lost 3 bases, with 9 bases between them. Per germline, CDR1 MNHEY and CDR2 SMNVEV (reference sequence). The CDR3 loop reads CASSSRVYTEAFF. CDR3 sequence (DNA): TGTGCCAGCAGTTCCAGGGTTTACACTGAAGCTTTCTTT.